These 2 T cell receptor beta chains originate from one sample sequenced in a study of blood T cell repertoires in COVID-19. Here immunoSEQ multiplex PCR was the method, and the copy in TCRdb shows in-frame clones only, minus some. The sample consists of approximately 72,000 clones, approximately 89% of them appearing once. The sequencing sample was made of peripheral blood. The receptor source for this set is a woman aged 60-70 years with acute or convalescent COVID-19.

This chain links TRBV10-3 with TRBJ2-7, with D maybe TRBD1 (6 bases). Germline V gene sequence: CDR1 ENHRY, CDR2 SYGVKD. CDR3 size: 13 residues. V lost 4 bases and J 0 bases, leaving 7 bases between the germline ends. The CDR3 nucleotides read TGTGCCATCAGTGGGACAGCCTCCTACGAGCAGTACTTC. It translates to CAISGTASYEQYF.

V usage is TRBV11-3 and J usage is TRBJ2-3; 10 bases are shared with TRBD1. V was clipped by 4 bases and J by 5 bases; unmatched bases: 6. This CDR3 has 15 residues. Germline values: CDR1 SGHNT, CDR2 YENEEA. CDR3 sequence reads: CASSSRQGAGDTQYF. CDR3 nucleotide sequence: TGTGCCAGCAGCTCTCGACAGGGGGCTGGAGATACGCAGTATTTT.